Below are 29 T cell receptor beta chains sequenced from a single sample in a study of Tregs in tolerant kidney transplant recipients. Recipients received nonmyeloablative bone marrow transplants from related graft donors, with transient mixed chimerism. Method: immunoSEQ multiplex PCR; TCRdb's copy keeps in-frame clones and lacks some. This sample lists some 29,000 clones; its ten largest clones have under 2%. Sequenced material: CD4+ T cells from blood (PBMCs), taken 24 months after the transplant. The receptors here all came from a human patient who received a combined kidney and bone marrow transplant. The T cells may come from the graft donor.

Remarks on this clone: The read ends 3 residues early relative to the CDR3; the germline J gene fills the gap. The rearrangement links TRBV5-6 to TRBJ2-7; D might be TRBD1 (6 bases). V gave up 2 bases and J gave up 2 bases, with 8 bases separating them. The CDR3 has 13 residues. CDR1 SGHDT and CDR2 YYEEEE come from the germline V gene. The part of the CDR3 DNA that was read is TGTGCCAGCAGCTTAACAGGGACCTACGAG. Protein: CASSLTGTYE. The whole CDR3 is CASSLTGTYEQYF.

Worth noting for this clone: The read terminates 3 residues ahead of where the CDR3 ends, so the germline J gene completes it. V usage is TRBV19 and J usage is TRBJ1-5; D is ambiguous. There are 15 residues in the CDR3. V was shortened by 4 bases and J by 5 bases, with 15 bases between the two germline ends. Germline loops: CDR1 LNHDA, CDR2 SQIVND (reference sequence). The sequenced CDR3 bases are TGTGCCAGTAGTACCCGACGGGGTCTGGATCAGCCC. Translating gives CASSTRRGLDQP. Given in full, the CDR3 is CASSTRRGLDQPQHF.

Comments on this clone: From the germline J gene comes the end of the CDR3, since the read stops 3 residues before it. The chain uses TRBV5-4 and TRBJ2-2, with D perhaps TRBD1 (6 bases). V gave up 2 bases and J gave up 6 bases, with 17 bases separating them. Germline V gene lookup returns CDR1 SGHNT and CDR2 YYREEE (reference sequence). The CDR3 loop spans 16 amino acids. The CDR3 region is CASSLQGELNAGELFF. The part of the CDR3 DNA that was read is TGTGCCAGCAGCTTACAGGGAGAACTCAACGCCGGGGAG.

In the case of this clone: Coverage ceases 3 residues before the CDR3 finishes, and the germline J gene fills in the end. The chain is built from TRBV5-1 and TRBJ1-4; D is perhaps TRBD1 (5 bases). This CDR3 is built from 14 residues. Per the germline V gene, CDR1 is SGHRS and CDR2 is YFSETQ. V shed 4 bases and J shed 3 bases, with 10 bases lying between them. Partial CDR3 DNA: TGCGCCAGCAGCGACGGGGGATCTAATGAAAAA. Amino acid sequence: CASSDGGSNEK. In full, the CDR3 reads CASSDGGSNEKLFF.

The CDR3 spells CAWSWDGTSGEQFF. The sequenced CDR3 bases are TGTGCCTGGAGTTGGGACGGGACTAGTGGTGAG. The V and J genes are TRBV30 and TRBJ2-1, with 8 bases that match TRBD2. Coverage ceases 3 residues before the CDR3 finishes, and the germline J gene fills in the end. Germline CDR1 and CDR2: GTSNPN and SVGIG (reference sequence). V trimming: 2 bases; J trimming: 9 bases; junction bases outside the gene matches: 9. The CDR3 spans 14 residues.

CDR3 DNA (partial): TGCAGCGTTGTTATTCAGGGGGAGACC. It translates to CSVVIQGET. The entire CDR3 reads CSVVIQGETQYF. J is TRBJ2-5 and V is TRBV29-1, with D possibly TRBD1 on 6 matching bases. The read halts 3 residues ahead of the CDR3 end, with the missing end drawn from the germline J gene. The CDR3 runs 12 residues. The ends were cut back, 4 bases at V and 5 bases at J, with 11 bases in the middle. Germline CDR1 SQVTM, CDR2 ANQGSEA.

This CDR3 reads CASSPDTADQPQHF. Incomplete CDR3 DNA: TGCGCCAGCAGCCCGGACACGGCGGATCAGCCC. The rearrangement links TRBV5-1 to TRBJ1-5; TRBD1 is a possible D gene (5 bases). Read data end 3 residues before the CDR3 end; the end is taken from the germline J gene. V gave up 4 bases and J gave up 5 bases, with 13 bases separating them. Germline V gives CDR1 SGHRS, CDR2 YFSETQ. The CDR3 sequence is 14 residues long.

Concerning this clone: The CDR3 extends 3 residues past the end of the read, so its final part is completed from the germline J gene. The chain uses TRBV7-6 and TRBJ2-1; 12 bases agree with TRBD2. The germline V gene encodes CDR1 SGHVS and CDR2 FNYEAQ. The CDR3 runs 14 residues. Germline trimming cut 7 bases from V and 7 bases from J; bases unmatched to any gene: 5. The DNA read from the CDR3 is TGTGCCAGCATCCTGACTAGCGGGAGTAATGAG. Translation gives CASILTSGSNE. The CDR3 in its entirety is CASILTSGSNEQFF.

As to this clone: Read data end 3 residues before the CDR3 end; the end is taken from the germline J gene. V is TRBV20-1 and J is TRBJ1-6; 7 bases fit TRBD1. The CDR3 extends over 13 amino acids. With 1 base clipped from V and 11 bases from J, the junction kept 5 bases outside the gene matches. The germline V gene has CDR1 DFQATT and CDR2 SNEGSKA (reference sequence). CDR3 sequence: CSARALQGTPLHF. The covered CDR3 bases are TGCAGTGCTAGAGCCCTACAGGGGACACCC.

Remarks on this clone: Read coverage stops 3 residues before the CDR3 terminus; the germline J gene supplies the remainder. The chain couples TRBV28 to TRBJ1-2; TRBD1 agrees at 9 bases. J was trimmed by 3 bases and V by 4 bases; bases with no gene match: 6. The CDR3 has 15 residues. Germline CDR1 reads MDHEN; CDR2 reads SYDVKM. The CDR3 sequence: CASSSGTGIDYGYTF. The sequenced CDR3 bases are TGTGCCAGCAGTTCCGGGACAGGGATCGACTATGGC.

In the case of this clone: The read halts 3 residues ahead of the CDR3 end, with the missing end drawn from the germline J gene. The chain joins TRBV6-1 to TRBJ1-2; the match to TRBD1 covers 10 bases. Germline CDR1 reads MNHNS; CDR2 reads SASEGT. The CDR3 is made up of 15 amino acids. V lost 1 base to trimming and J lost 2 bases; unmatched junction nucleotides: 1. CDR3 residues: CASSEEDRGNYGYTF. The CDR3 bases that were read are TGTGCCAGCAGTGAAGAGGACAGGGGGAACTATGGC.

Comments on this clone: The read ends 3 residues before the CDR3 terminus; that terminus is restored from the germline J gene. This chain connects TRBV19 to TRBJ1-1; D unclear. The V end lost 7 bases, the J end lost 5 bases, and 14 bases lay between the germline ends. CDR1 and CDR2 from the germline V gene are LNHDA and SQIVND (reference sequence). CDR3 length equals 13 residues. The covered CDR3 bases are TGTGCCAGTACCCGCCGCGGGATGACTGAA. It specifies CASTRRGMTE. The complete CDR3 reads CASTRRGMTEAFF.

CDR3 DNA (partial): TGTGCCGCCAGGGGACGACAGGGAGTGTACAATGAG. It codes for CAARGRQGVYNE. The entire CDR3 protein reads CAARGRQGVYNEQFF. The genes are TRBV5-4 and TRBJ2-1, with 7 positions matching TRBD1. The CDR3 end lies 3 residues beyond the end of the read and is filled in from the germline J gene. Germline lookup yields CDR1 SGHNT and CDR2 YYREEE (reference sequence). J lost 4 bases, V lost 10 bases, and 14 bases had no gene match. The length of the CDR3 is 15 residues.

With respect to this clone: The read terminates 3 residues ahead of where the CDR3 ends, so the germline J gene completes it. The J gene is TRBJ1-1, the V gene TRBV6-1; TRBD1 is a possible D gene (5 bases). The V gene's germline CDR1 is MNHNS and CDR2 SASEGT. This CDR3 is 17 amino acids long. V was pared by 2 bases and J by 2 bases, with 18 bases between. Partial CDR3 DNA: TGTGCCAGCAGTGAATCTCCGGGAGGAGGGGCTAACACTGAA. Amino acids: CASSESPGGGANTE. From start to end, the CDR3 is CASSESPGGGANTEAFF.

As concerns this clone: The CDR3 extends 3 residues past the end of the read, so its final part is completed from the germline J gene. This rearrangement joins TRBV20-1 to TRBJ2-5; D not resolved. The CDR3 totals 12 residues. From germline, CDR1 is DFQATT and CDR2 SNEGSKA (reference sequence). Trimming stripped 2 bases from V and 5 bases from J, with 9 bases between. The sequenced CDR3 bases are TGCAGTGCTAGAACTTCTACTGAGACC. Translated: CSARTSTET. The entire CDR3 reads CSARTSTETQYF.

On this clone: The sequence runs out 3 residues before the end of the CDR3; the remainder is reconstructed from the germline J gene. The chain employs TRBV30 and TRBJ1-2; TRBD1 might be the D (6 bases). The CDR3 runs to 13 residues. V was pared by 4 bases and J by 4 bases, with 13 bases between. CDR1 and CDR2 (germline): GTSNPN, SVGIG (reference sequence). The CDR3 sequence is CAWNGQLTYGYTF. CDR3 DNA (partial): TGTGCCTGGAATGGACAGCTGACCTATGGC. Filled out from reference TRBV30 and TRBJ1-2, the complete variable domain reads SQTIHQWPATLVQPVGSPLSLECTVEGTSNPNLYWYRQAAGRGLQLLFYSVGIGQISSEVPQNLSASRPQDRQFILSSKKLLLSDSGFYLCAWNGQLTYGYTFGSGTRLTVV.

With respect to this clone: The read comes to an end 3 residues before the CDR3 does, leaving the germline J gene to fill in the end. The chain is built from TRBV20-1 and TRBJ2-1; possibly TRBD2 for D (6 bases). This CDR3 is 15 amino acids long. Germline V lookup: CDR1 DFQATT, CDR2 SNEGSKA (reference sequence). V was cut by 3 bases and J by 5 bases, with 17 bases left in between. This CDR3 reads CSASRGTPTNNEQFF. CDR3 DNA, as far as it was read: TGCAGTGCTAGCCGGGGGACTCCCACCAACAATGAG.

A word on this clone: The read ends 3 residues shy of where the CDR3 ends; the end is completed using the germline J gene. This rearrangement joins TRBV19 to TRBJ1-1; 7 bases agree with TRBD1. V lost 7 bases and J lost 5; bases outside the gene matches: 10. Per the germline V gene, CDR1 is LNHDA and CDR2 is SQIVND (reference sequence). This CDR3 is built from 14 residues. The DNA read from the CDR3 is TGTGCCAGTACTCTTAGACAGGGAATTACTGAA. Translation gives CASTLRQGITE. The full CDR3 protein is CASTLRQGITEAFF.

To note about this clone: The read terminates 3 residues ahead of where the CDR3 ends, so the germline J gene completes it. This chain joins TRBV6-2 or TRBV6-3 and TRBJ2-7, with 8 bases identical to TRBD1. The CDR3 extends over 14 amino acids. V lost 5 bases, J lost 0 bases, and 3 bases stayed unmatched. The germline CDR1 and CDR2 sequences are MNHEY and SVGEGT. The covered CDR3 bases are TGTGCCAGCAGTCGGGACAGGCGCTCCTACGAG. This codes for CASSRDRRSYE. The CDR3 reads in full as CASSRDRRSYEQYF.

Comments on this clone: Sequencing ends 3 residues short of the CDR3 end; the germline J gene provides the rest. The chain uses TRBV19 and TRBJ2-5, with TRBD2 matching over 8 bases. The junction had 12 bases not matched to a gene; V was cut back by 5 bases and J by 1 base. The V gene's germline CDR1 is LNHDA and CDR2 SQIVND (reference sequence). The CDR3 consists of 17 residues. The sequenced part of the CDR3 DNA is TGTGCCAGTAGTCCGGACCGACAGGCGGGAGGCCAAGAGACC. Protein product: CASSPDRQAGGQET. The whole CDR3 sequence reads CASSPDRQAGGQETQYF.

A note on this clone: The read falls 3 residues short of the CDR3 end, and the missing part is taken from the germline J gene. The V call is TRBV5-1, the J call TRBJ2-7, with TRBD1 matching 8 bases. CDR1 is SGHRS and CDR2 is YFSETQ in the germline V gene. CDR3 length: 16 amino acids. The J segment lost 2 bases and the V segment lost 3 bases, leaving 10 bases of the junction unmatched. This chain's CDR3 is CASSWGQVPPTYEQYF. The covered CDR3 bases are TGCGCCAGCAGCTGGGGACAGGTTCCCCCCACCTACGAG. The full variable domain, rest sourced from reference TRBV5-1 and TRBJ2-7, is KAGVTQTPRYLIKTRGQQVTLSCSPISGHRSVSWYQQTPGQGLQFLFEYFSETQRNKGNFPGRFSGRQFSNSRSEMNVSTLELGDSALYLCASSWGQVPPTYEQYFGPGTRLTVT.

On this clone itself: The read falls 3 residues short of the CDR3 end, and the missing part is taken from the germline J gene. The chain employs TRBV30 and TRBJ1-6, with D tentatively TRBD1 (6 bases). Deletions cut 0 bases from V and 6 bases from J, with 15 bases between. This CDR3 comprises 16 residues. The V gene's germline CDR1 is GTSNPN and CDR2 SVGIG (reference sequence). The CDR3 loop reads CAWSVQGRPGNSPLHF. Incomplete CDR3 DNA: TGTGCCTGGAGTGTACAGGGCAGGCCTGGTAATTCACCC.

A remark on this clone: The read is 3 residues too short to cover the CDR3 end, so that end is filled in from the germline J gene. V gene TRBV20-1 combines with J gene TRBJ1-3, with D uncertain. CDR1 is DFQATT and CDR2 is SNEGSKA in the germline V gene (reference sequence). This CDR3 comprises 13 residues. Trimming left V 3 bases short and J 4 bases short, with 10 bases between. CDR3 bases read: TGCAGTGCTAGCACAGTCGACGGAAACACC. Translation gives CSASTVDGNT. The entire CDR3 is CSASTVDGNTIYF.

Comments on this clone: The read comes to an end 3 residues before the CDR3 does, leaving the germline J gene to fill in the end. The rearrangement links TRBV2 to TRBJ2-1; no clear D gene. The CDR3 runs to 11 residues. V dropped 5 bases and J dropped 7 bases, with 6 bases sitting between them. CDR1 and CDR2 from the germline V gene are SNHLY and FYNNEI. The chain's CDR3 is CASSNRNEQFF. The DNA read from the CDR3 is TGTGCCAGCAGTAATAGAAATGAG. The whole variable domain, remainder taken from reference TRBV2 and TRBJ2-1, is EPEVTQTPSHQVTQMGQEVILRCVPISNHLYFYWYRQILGQKVEFLVSFYNNEISEKSEIFDDQFSVERPDGSNFTLKIRSTKLEDSAMYFCASSNRNEQFFGPGTRLTVL.

Concerning this clone itself: With the read ending 3 residues before the CDR3 end, the germline J gene is used to fill in that end. This chain joins TRBV20-1 and TRBJ2-1, with 15 bases fitting TRBD2. The CDR3 runs to 14 residues. From germline, CDR1 is DFQATT and CDR2 SNEGSKA (reference sequence). The V gene end was trimmed by 7 bases and the J gene end by 9 bases; junction bases not matched to a gene: 7. The DNA read from the CDR3 is TGCAGTGTAACCCCGGGACTAGCGGGAGGTGAG. This gives the protein CSVTPGLAGGE. The CDR3 in its entirety is CSVTPGLAGGEQFF.

CDR3 amino acids: CSVFGTANYGYTF. CDR3 DNA, as far as it was read: TGCAGCGTTTTTGGGACAGCTAACTATGGC. V is TRBV29-1 and J is TRBJ1-2; 7 bases match TRBD1. The read terminates 3 residues before the CDR3 end, so the remaining end is supplied by the germline J gene. The CDR3 consists of 13 residues. J lost 0 bases, V lost 5 bases, and 3 bases had no gene match. CDR1 SQVTM and CDR2 ANQGSEA come from the germline V gene.

As to this clone: The read is 3 residues too short to cover the CDR3 end, so that end is filled in from the germline J gene. The chain employs TRBV19 and TRBJ2-7; tentatively, D is TRBD2 (6 bases). V lost 4 bases to trimming and J lost 0 bases, with 7 bases between them. The germline CDR1 and CDR2 sequences are LNHDA and SQIVND (reference sequence). CDR3 size: 13 residues. CDR3 sequence: CASSRDFSYEQYF. The DNA read from the CDR3 is TGTGCCAGTAGTAGGGACTTCTCCTACGAG.

As regards this clone: The missing CDR3 end, 3 residues past where the read stops, is filled in from the germline J gene. The J gene is TRBJ2-2, the V gene TRBV5-1; 13 bases are a match to TRBD2. V lost 3 bases, J lost 0 bases, and 8 bases stayed unmatched. The CDR3 has 19 residues. Per germline, CDR1 SGHRS and CDR2 YFSETQ. CDR3 bases read: TGCGCCAGCAGCTCTCACGTACTAGCGGGAGGGCCGAACACCGGGGAG. Translation: CASSSHVLAGGPNTGE. The whole CDR3 sequence reads CASSSHVLAGGPNTGELFF.

The CDR3 DNA, read in part, is TGTGCCAGCAGCTCCCGACAGGGGGCGACCGGGGAG. As protein: CASSSRQGATGE. From start to end, the CDR3 is CASSSRQGATGELFF. The chain links TRBV11-1 to TRBJ2-2; 10 nucleotides align to TRBD1. The read gets to within 3 residues of the CDR3 end, and the germline J gene fills in the rest. The junction had 4 bases not matched to a gene; V was cut back by 4 bases and J by 5 bases. Germline V CDR1 and CDR2: SGHAT, FQDESV (reference sequence). The CDR3 runs to 15 residues.